This entry features one TCR beta chain sequence. The sample belongs to a study of T cell changes during pregnancy in multiple sclerosis. TCRdb's table, derived via immunoSEQ multiplex PCR, lists solely in-frame clones and lacks some. The profile shows roughly 49,000 clones, around 95% of them singletons. CDR1 SGHRS and CDR2 YFSETQ come from the germline V gene. CDR3 length: 15 amino acids. The junction had 6 bases not matched to a gene; V was cut back by 4 bases and J by 4 bases. The chain has TRBV5-1 and TRBJ2-2, with 8 positions matching TRBD2. The clonotype comes from a female donor with multiple sclerosis, enrolled in a pregnancy study. The sample here was CD8+ T cells from peripheral blood mononuclear cells, taken after pregnancy. CDR3 sequence (DNA): TGCGCCAGCAGCCCCCTCGGGGGGGGCACCGGGGAGCTGTTTTTT. Translated, it gives CASSPLGGGTGELFF. The whole variable domain, filled in from reference TRBV5-1 and TRBJ2-2, reads KAGVTQTPRYLIKTRGQQVTLSCSPISGHRSVSWYQQTPGQGLQFLFEYFSETQRNKGNFPGRFSGRQFSNSRSEMNVSTLELGDSALYLCASSPLGGGTGELFFGEGSRLTVL.